A single sample is the source of the 16 T cell receptor beta chains below, sequenced in a study of Ad26.COV2.S vaccination and SARS-CoV-2 variants. Profiling relied on immunoSEQ multiplex PCR, and the TCRdb table lists in-frame clones only, not all of them. The table includes about 440,000 clones, around 90% detected once. Treatment here: some 19 received Ad26.COV2.S at low or high dose, single or two shots; about 5 received placebo; per-sample allocation not given. Day 63 following the first vaccine or placebo injection was when the samples were taken. This material consisted of peripheral blood, taken in a trial of Ad26.COV2.S vaccine versus placebo. The receptors come from a person aged 18-65 years who received the Ad26.COV2.S COVID-19 vaccine or a placebo.

J is TRBJ2-7 and V is TRBV28; 7 bases are a match to TRBD2. CDR1 is MDHEN, CDR2 SYDVKM, per germline. Trimming cost V 3 bases and J 3 bases; bases outside gene matches: 5. The CDR3 runs to 14 residues. In DNA, the CDR3 is TGTGCCAGCAGTTTCGGACTAGGGAACTACGAGCAGTACTTC. Translated: CASSFGLGNYEQYF.

V and J are TRBV12-3 or TRBV12-4 and TRBJ2-1; D gene unclear. This CDR3 spans 11 amino acids. Trimming pared 4 bases from V and 4 bases from J, leaving 2 bases between. The CDR3 spells CASSYYNEQFF. CDR3 DNA: TGTGCCAGCAGTTATTACAATGAGCAGTTCTTC.

About this clone itself: Other DNA variants within this sample encode the same CDR3. V and J are TRBV28 and TRBJ1-1; D gene uncertain. Trimming cost V 4 bases and J 0 bases, with 6 bases left between them. The CDR3 totals 13 residues. Germline values: CDR1 MDHEN, CDR2 SYDVKM. For the CDR3, the DNA is TGTGCCAGCAGTTCAGGACTGAACACTGAAGCTTTCTTT. It is translated as CASSSGLNTEAFF.

The V and J genes are TRBV9 and TRBJ1-5, with D hard to call. CDR3 length equals 13 residues. V was clipped by 2 bases and J by 9 bases, with 12 bases between them. Looked up from germline, CDR1 is SGDLS and CDR2 is YYNGEE. The CDR3 nucleotides are TGTGCCAGCAGCGTTAGCCAAGAAGGGCCCCAGCATTTT. Translated, it gives CASSVSQEGPQHF.

This chain uses TRBV9 with TRBJ2-5, with a weak D call TRBD2 (6 bases). Germline CDR1 SGDLS, CDR2 YYNGEE. The CDR3 length is 16 residues. Trimming pared 0 bases from V and 5 bases from J, leaving 17 bases between. CDR3 loop: CASSVDGRGWSETQYF. CDR3 sequence (DNA): TGTGCCAGCAGCGTAGACGGGAGAGGTTGGTCTGAGACCCAGTACTTC.

This chain links TRBV4-3 with TRBJ2-1; 10 positions agree with TRBD2. The CDR3 is made up of 17 amino acids. Germline CDR1 and CDR2: LGHNA and YSLEER. Unmatched junction bases numbered 14, after V lost 4 bases and J lost 8 bases. CDR3: CASSPYGGAGGRDEQFF. CDR3 bases: TGCGCCAGCAGCCCATACGGGGGAGCGGGAGGGCGAGATGAGCAGTTCTTC.

This chain links TRBV7-9 with TRBJ2-5, with 8 positions matching TRBD2. Germline CDR1 reads SEHNR; CDR2 reads FQNEAQ (reference sequence). This CDR3 is built from 11 residues. The junction had 5 bases not matched to a gene; V was cut back by 5 bases and J by 12 bases. The CDR3 loop reads CASSHGTRKYF. The CDR3 nucleotides are TGTGCCAGCAGCCACGGGACTAGGAAGTACTTC.

The V and J genes are TRBV19 and TRBJ2-1; no clear D gene. The CDR3 extends over 15 amino acids. Germline CDR1 and CDR2: LNHDA and SQIVND (reference sequence). V lost 7 bases to trimming and J lost 4 bases, with 17 bases between them. The CDR3 region is CASTLSTRAYNEQFF. The CDR3 nucleotides are TGTGCCAGTACACTTTCCACTCGAGCTTACAATGAGCAGTTCTTC.

On this clone itself: The junction differs from germline at one of its ends, possibly a read error. The chain links TRBV7-7 to TRBJ2-5; 8 bases match TRBD2. Germline lookup yields CDR1 SSHAT and CDR2 FNYEAQ (reference sequence). The CDR3 sequence is 15 residues long. CDR3 loop: CASSLLLADQETQYF. CDR3 sequence (DNA): TGTGCTAGCAGCTTATTACTAGCGGACCAAGAGACCCAGTACTTC.

This rearrangement joins TRBV5-4 to TRBJ2-3; 8 bases are shared with TRBD2. V lost 4 bases, J lost 5 bases, and 9 bases stayed unmatched. The CDR3 contains 15 residues. Germline CDR1 reads SGHNT; CDR2 reads YYREEE (reference sequence). The CDR3 nucleotides read TGTGCCAGCAGCCCCGGGGGGACTAGTAGAGATACGCAGTATTTT. Its protein product is CASSPGGTSRDTQYF.

The chain has TRBV10-3 and TRBJ1-1, with a tentative D call TRBD1 (6 bases). Deletions cut 7 bases from V and 5 bases from J, with 11 bases between. This CDR3 region has 12 residues. CDR1 ENHRY and CDR2 SYGVKD come from the germline V gene. The CDR3 bases are TGTGCCATCACCTCAGGGGTTACTGAAGCTTTCTTT. Its protein product is CAITSGVTEAFF.

The J gene is TRBJ2-3, the V gene TRBV28; TRBD2 matches at 8 bases. This CDR3 has 16 residues. Germline CDR1 MDHEN, CDR2 SYDVKM. The junction had 12 bases not matched to a gene; V was cut back by 8 bases and J by 2 bases. This CDR3 reads CASRPGGGRATDTQYF. In DNA form, the CDR3 reads TGTGCCAGCCGGCCCGGGGGGGGGAGGGCCACAGATACGCAGTATTTT. Based on the CDR3 plus reference TRBV28 and TRBJ2-3, the full variable domain is DVKVTQSSRYLVKRTGEKVFLECVQDMDHENMFWYRQDPGLGLRLIYFSYDVKMKEKGDIPEGYSVSREKKERFSLILESASTNQTSMYLCASRPGGGRATDTQYFGPGTRLTVL.

The rearrangement joins TRBV7-6 to TRBJ2-6; 7 bases match TRBD1. The V gene end was trimmed by 3 bases and the J gene end by 0 bases; junction bases not matched to a gene: 17. This CDR3 contains 21 residues. The germline gives CDR1 SGHVS, CDR2 FNYEAQ. The CDR3 spells CASSFPQNTTGDRSGANVLTF. The CDR3, as DNA: TGTGCCAGCAGCTTTCCTCAAAACACCACAGGGGACCGCTCTGGGGCCAACGTCCTGACTTTC.

DNA of the CDR3: TGTGCCAGCAGTGGAAGCTACCGCTCTAGCAATCAGCCCCAGCATTTT. Its translation is CASSGSYRSSNQPQHF. The chain carries TRBV28 and TRBJ1-5; D is unclear. CDR1 is MDHEN, CDR2 SYDVKM, per germline. The ends were cut back, 5 bases at V and 0 bases at J, with 14 bases in the middle. CDR3 length: 16 amino acids.

This chain joins TRBV7-2 and TRBJ2-7; TRBD2 matches at 8 bases. Germline loops: CDR1 SGHTA, CDR2 FQGNSA. This CDR3 region has 16 residues. Germline trimming cut 2 bases from V and 0 bases from J; bases unmatched to any gene: 6. CDR3 DNA: TGTGCCAGCAGCTTACTTAGCGGGGCGTACTCCTACGAGCAGTACTTC. Translated, it gives CASSLLSGAYSYEQYF.

This chain connects TRBV9 to TRBJ2-7; 12 bases map to TRBD2. Germline V gene data show CDR1 as SGDLS and CDR2 as YYNGEE. This CDR3 contains 16 residues. V shed 2 bases, J shed 4 bases, and the junction held 7 bases outside the gene matches. This chain's CDR3 is CASSVTSGSVIYEQYF. CDR3 DNA sequence: TGTGCCAGCAGCGTGACTAGCGGGAGTGTTATATACGAGCAGTACTTC.